The 3 T cell receptor beta chains given below trace back to one sample, sequenced in a study of glioma-infiltrating T cells. Using RNA template, CDR3s of TCR alpha and beta were amplified with iRepertoire arm-PCR. TCRdb ran MiXCR on the multiplex PCR reads and lists one entry per CDR3 protein. The table lists 300,000 to 450,000 distinct CDR3 sequences, approximately 42% of them singletons, with around 11% in the top ten. Specimen: glioma tissue, nonneoplastic brain tissue, or PBMCs (not recorded which). These TCRs come from a human donor with low-grade glioma or glioblastoma, undergoing nonglioma brain surgery, or in good health (not recorded which).

This clonotype was observed a few times. The genes are TRBV20-1 and TRBJ2-7, with 7 bases matching TRBD1. This CDR3 contains 12 residues. Germline V gene sequence: CDR1 DFQATT, CDR2 SNEGSKA (reference sequence). Losses at the gene ends were 5 bases for V and 3 bases for J; bases not matched to a gene: 4. CDR3 sequence reads: CSAPDRNYEQYF. Here the CDR3 DNA reads TGCAGTGCTCCGGACAGGAACTACGAGCAGTACTTC.

Ten or more counts support this clonotype. V is TRBV27 and J is TRBJ2-7, with D perhaps TRBD1 (5 bases). The V gene lost 7 bases and the J gene lost 6 bases, with 13 bases spanning the gap. The CDR3 spans 12 residues. Germline CDR1 and CDR2: MNHEY and SMNVEV (reference sequence). The CDR3 sequence is CASKTSDSEQYF. The CDR3 region has the DNA TGTGCCAGCAAGACTTCCGACAGCGAGCAGTACTTC.

Remarks on this clonotype: Possible read error: a much larger clone is one base away. The chain has TRBV20-1 and TRBJ1-5; possible D gene TRBD1, 5 bases. Germline V gives CDR1 DFQATT, CDR2 SNEGSKA (reference sequence). This CDR3 contains 15 residues. CDR3 in DNA: TGCAGTGCTCATAAGGGACGGTATAGCAATCAGCCCCAGCGTTTT. Its translation is CSAHKGRYSNQPQRF.